A single sample is the source of the 18 T cell receptor beta chains below, sequenced in a study of blood T cell repertoires in COVID-19. Measured with immunoSEQ multiplex PCR; TCRdb has only the in-frame clones, and not every one. The table includes tens of thousands of clones, about 80% detected once. The sample taken for sequencing was peripheral blood. The receptors stem from a man aged 80 or over with COVID-19, enrolled during active disease.

The chain recombines TRBV30 with TRBJ1-1; the D is unclear. Between the trimmed V and J ends, which lost 3 bases and 4 bases, there was a span of 15 bases. There are 14 residues in the CDR3. Looked up from germline, CDR1 is GTSNPN and CDR2 is SVGIG (reference sequence). CDR3 DNA sequence: TGTGCCTGGAGAGGAGCCAAACGGATCACTGAAGCTTTCTTT. Its translation: CAWRGAKRITEAFF.

The rearrangement joins TRBV7-2 to TRBJ1-1, with D perhaps TRBD1 (5 bases). V lost 5 bases and J lost 3, with 16 bases in between. Looked up from germline, CDR1 is SGHTA and CDR2 is FQGNSA. The CDR3 has 15 residues. The CDR3 DNA follows: TGTGCCAGCAGCCTCGACGGGGGGAGAGACACTGAAGCTTTCTTT. Encoded protein: CASSLDGGRDTEAFF.

V usage is TRBV7-2 and J usage is TRBJ2-3; 15 positions agree with TRBD2. V was clipped by 3 bases and J by 4 bases; unmatched bases: 5. Germline V gives CDR1 SGHTA, CDR2 FQGNSA. This CDR3 spans 17 amino acids. The CDR3 protein is CASSFQRTSGGADTQYF. DNA of the CDR3: TGTGCCAGCAGCTTTCAGAGGACTAGCGGGGGGGCAGATACGCAGTATTTT. Variable domain in full (rest from reference TRBV7-2 and TRBJ2-3): GAGVSQSPSNKVTEKGKDVELRCDPISGHTALYWYRQSLGQGLEFLIYFQGNSAPDKSGLPSDRFSAERTGGSVSTLTIQRTQQEDSAVYLCASSFQRTSGGADTQYFGPGTRLTVL.

This clone was counted only a few times. The chain joins TRBV18 to TRBJ1-6; 7 nucleotides align to TRBD1. Germline-derived CDR1 and CDR2 are KGHSH and LQKENI. The CDR3 sequence is 15 residues long. V was clipped by 4 bases and J by 8 bases; unmatched bases: 8. The CDR3 region has the DNA TGTGCCAGCTCACTTCGGGACAGCTCTTATTCACCCCTCCACTTT. Its translation: CASSLRDSSYSPLHF.

The chain uses TRBV7-2 and TRBJ2-7; 7 bases match TRBD2. V was pared by 2 bases and J by 2 bases, with 6 bases of the junction left unmatched. Germline V CDR1 and CDR2: SGHTA, FQGNSA. The CDR3 is made up of 15 amino acids. Written as DNA, the CDR3 is TGTGCCAGCAGCTTAAGGGCGGGGGATGCCTACGAGCAGTACTTC. Translating it yields CASSLRAGDAYEQYF.

This clone was recorded a few times. The chain uses TRBV6-5 and TRBJ1-1; TRBD1 matches at 7 bases. Germline values: CDR1 MNHEY, CDR2 SVGAGI. There are 12 residues in the CDR3. With V trimmed by 2 bases and J by 11 bases, 5 bases remained unmatched. The CDR3: CASSYTTGEAFF. CDR3 in DNA: TGTGCCAGCAGTTACACCACAGGGGAGGCTTTCTTT.

The chain couples TRBV18 to TRBJ2-1, with D perhaps TRBD1 (6 bases). The CDR3 consists of 15 residues. Per the germline V gene, CDR1 is KGHSH and CDR2 is LQKENI. V was cut by 3 bases and J by 5 bases, with 14 bases left in between. The chain's CDR3 is CASSPRAGADNEQFF. Here the CDR3 DNA reads TGTGCCAGCTCACCTCGGGCAGGGGCCGACAATGAGCAGTTCTTC. Full variable domain (rest looked up from reference TRBV18 and TRBJ2-1): NAGVMQNPRHLVRRRGQEARLRCSPMKGHSHVYWYRQLPEEGLKFMVYLQKENIIDESGMPKERFSAEFPKEGPSILRIQQVVRGDSAAYFCASSPRAGADNEQFFGPGTRLTVL.

The CDR3 region is CASSPPGAWDTEAFF. CDR3 coding DNA: TGTGCCAGCTCACCACCTGGGGCGTGGGACACTGAAGCTTTCTTT. This chain connects TRBV18 to TRBJ1-1; possibly TRBD1 for D (5 bases). V was clipped by 0 bases and J by 3 bases, with 11 bases between them. Germline V lookup: CDR1 KGHSH, CDR2 LQKENI. The CDR3 is 15 amino acids.

V gene TRBV5-4 combines with J gene TRBJ2-3; 7 bases line up with TRBD1. Looked up from germline, CDR1 is SGHNT and CDR2 is YYREEE (reference sequence). V shed 4 bases, J shed 4 bases, and the junction held 6 bases outside the gene matches. The CDR3 covers 14 residues. CDR3 residues: CASSPTGDADTQYF. The DNA for the CDR3 is TGTGCCAGCAGCCCTACAGGGGATGCAGATACGCAGTATTTT.

The chain links TRBV28 to TRBJ1-1; a possible D gene is TRBD1 (6 bases). Deletions cut 6 bases from V and 7 bases from J, with 24 bases between. Looked up from germline, CDR1 is MDHEN and CDR2 is SYDVKM. The CDR3 loop spans 16 amino acids. The CDR3 nucleotides read TGTGCCAGCAGGGGGCTACAGGGTCGGGCCTCAGATGAAGCTTTCTTT. This translates into CASRGLQGRASDEAFF.

This clone came up a few times. This chain links TRBV5-1 with TRBJ2-7, with no clear D. This CDR3 contains 15 residues. CDR1 is SGHRS and CDR2 is YFSETQ in the germline V gene. Trimming took off 0 bases at V and 1 base at J, with 11 bases between the two ends. CDR3 nucleotides: TGCGCCAGCAGCTTGGACCCCGGAGCATCCTACGAGCAGTACGTC. Translation gives CASSLDPGASYEQYV.

This chain connects TRBV5-1 to TRBJ1-6; 11 bases map to TRBD1. V gave up 3 bases and J gave up 10 bases; unmatched junction bases: 12. CDR3 size: 17 residues. Germline lookup yields CDR1 SGHRS and CDR2 YFSETQ. The DNA of the CDR3 is TGCGCCAGCAGCTCCCCCCGTGGGACAGGGGGTGGCTCACCCCTCCACTTT. Amino acid sequence: CASSSPRGTGGGSPLHF.

The chain links TRBV3-1 (or the pseudogene TRBV3-2) to TRBJ2-1; 7 positions match TRBD2. The V and J ends lost 2 bases and 13 bases, in that order; junction bases with no gene match: 5. CDR1 and CDR2 (germline): LGHDT, YNNKEL (reference sequence). This CDR3 is built from 12 residues. The CDR3: CASSQPGGYQFF. The DNA for the CDR3 is TGTGCCAGCAGCCAACCCGGGGGGTATCAGTTCTTC.

This chain uses TRBV9 with TRBJ2-1, with D maybe TRBD2 (6 bases). Germline CDR1 SGDLS, CDR2 YYNGEE. The V end was cut by 3 bases, the J end by 4 bases, with 17 bases between. This CDR3 is 16 amino acids long. DNA of the CDR3: TGTGCCAGCAGCGGTGGGCTTGGCGGGGCTTACAATGAGCAGTTCTTC. Its protein product is CASSGGLGGAYNEQFF.

The genes are TRBV7-9 and TRBJ1-1; possibly TRBD1 for D (5 bases). Germline CDR1 SEHNR, CDR2 FQNEAQ (reference sequence). This CDR3 has 12 residues. Trimming shortened V by 4 bases and J by 8 bases, and 11 bases separated the two germline ends. The chain's CDR3 is CASSSGAFEAFF. For the CDR3, the DNA is TGTGCCAGCAGCTCTGGGGCTTTCGAAGCTTTCTTT.

The chain couples TRBV4-2 to TRBJ2-3, with D possibly TRBD1 on 6 matching bases. Germline loops: CDR1 LGHNA, CDR2 YNFKEQ. This CDR3 has 16 amino acids. V was cut by 0 bases and J by 4 bases, with 14 bases left in between. DNA of the CDR3: TGTGCCAGCAGCCAAGAAAGGCAGGGGAGCCCAGATACGCAGTATTTT. Translated, it gives CASSQERQGSPDTQYF.

The table lists this clone with a few counts. This sequence joins TRBV11-2 and TRBJ2-3, with D possibly matching TRBD1 (6 bases). CDR1 is SGHAT and CDR2 is FQNNGV in the germline V gene. The CDR3 contains 15 residues. V was trimmed by 8 bases and J by 3 bases, leaving 18 bases between them. As DNA, the CDR3 is TGTGCCAGCTCCCGACTGGCTCAGGGGACAGATACGCAGTATTTT. Its translation: CASSRLAQGTDTQYF.

V gene TRBV18 combines with J gene TRBJ1-4; D uncertain. Germline loops: CDR1 KGHSH, CDR2 LQKENI. This CDR3 is built from 13 residues. V was cut by 2 bases and J by 7 bases, with 8 bases left in between. CDR3 coding DNA: TGTGCCAGCTCACCAATATTGAGTGAAAAACTGTTTTTT. It translates to CASSPILSEKLFF.